These 27 T cell receptor beta chains share one sample of origin, sequenced in a study of T cell responses to AZD1222 COVID-19 vaccine. TCRdb keeps only in-frame clones here, not all; method: immunoSEQ multiplex PCR. The sample shows about 80,000 clones, roughly nine tenths of them seen only once. Material: peripheral blood, obtained on day 0 of AZD1222 vaccination. These TCRs come from an adult in good health.

This rearrangement joins TRBV10-3 to TRBJ2-7; 10 bases align to TRBD2. The CDR3 covers 14 residues. Germline CDR1 ENHRY, CDR2 SYGVKD. With V trimmed by 6 bases and J by 6 bases, 8 bases remained unmatched. CDR3 region: CAIRRELAGSEQYF. The CDR3 region has the DNA TGTGCCATCAGGAGGGAACTAGCGGGATCCGAGCAGTACTTC.

This chain uses TRBV7-2 with TRBJ2-5, with 7 bases lining up with TRBD1. Germline V lookup: CDR1 SGHTA, CDR2 FQGNSA. Losses at the gene ends were 5 bases for V and 4 bases for J; bases not matched to a gene: 7. The CDR3 has 14 amino acids. CDR3 amino acids: CASSHTGDGETQYF. The CDR3 DNA follows: TGTGCCAGCAGCCATACAGGGGATGGAGAGACCCAGTACTTC.

The chain uses TRBV10-2 and TRBJ2-7; 7 positions match TRBD2. The CDR3 is 15 residues long. Per germline, CDR1 WSHSY and CDR2 SAAADI. Losses at the gene ends were 6 bases for V and 3 bases for J; bases not matched to a gene: 11. CDR3 nucleotide sequence: TGCGCCAGCAGGGGGGGGACCTCAAGGGACTACGAGCAGTACTTC. This translates into CASRGGTSRDYEQYF.

This clone has just one count. CDR3 bases: TGTGCCAGCTCTGGGGGTGGGGCTCAGCCCCAGCATTTT. This sequence encodes CASSGGGAQPQHF. The rearrangement links TRBV2 to TRBJ1-5; tentative D call: TRBD1 (5 bases). The V end lost 8 bases, the J end lost 6 bases, and 14 bases lay between the germline ends. The CDR3 has 13 residues. CDR1 is SNHLY and CDR2 is FYNNEI in the germline V gene. The complete variable domain, with remaining parts taken from reference TRBV2 and TRBJ1-5, reads EPEVTQTPSHQVTQMGQEVILRCVPISNHLYFYWYRQILGQKVEFLVSFYNNEISEKSEIFDDQFSVERPDGSNFTLKIRSTKLEDSAMYFCASSGGGAQPQHFGDGTRLSIL.

The chain recombines TRBV12-3 or TRBV12-4 with TRBJ2-1; D unresolved. V lost 4 bases, J lost 11 bases, and 6 bases lay in between. CDR3 size: 10 residues. CDR3 loop: CASSWAKQFF. The CDR3 DNA reads TGTGCCAGCAGTTGGGCCAAGCAGTTCTTC.

This clone was seen a few times. The gene calls are TRBV4-1 and TRBJ2-7, with 9 bases identical to TRBD2. Germline CDR1 MGHRA, CDR2 YSYEKL. The CDR3 totals 19 residues. The ends lost 1 base at V and 0 bases at J; junction bases unmatched: 13. CDR3 DNA sequence: TGCGCCAGCAGCCAAGGATCGTCCCTAGCGGGGTCTGTCTCCTACGAGCAGTACTTC. Protein sequence: CASSQGSSLAGSVSYEQYF.

This clone was counted a single time. The chain links TRBV7-9 to TRBJ2-3; no clear D. The CDR3 extends over 12 amino acids. Germline CDR1 is SEHNR and CDR2 is FQNEAQ (reference sequence). The V and J ends lost 5 bases and 5 bases respectively, with 8 bases between them. The CDR3 spells CASSRSKDTQYF. DNA of the CDR3: TGTGCCAGCAGCAGGAGTAAAGATACGCAGTATTTT.

This chain connects TRBV2 to TRBJ2-2; D remains ambiguous. The CDR3 extends over 17 amino acids. The germline V gene has CDR1 SNHLY and CDR2 FYNNEI. V lost 7 bases, J lost 0 bases, and 18 bases lay in between. The CDR3 sequence is CASTAKLPGPNTGELFF. CDR3 nucleotide sequence: TGTGCCAGCACGGCGAAGTTGCCGGGCCCGAACACCGGGGAGCTGTTTTTT.

This rearrangement joins TRBV12-3 or TRBV12-4 to TRBJ2-2; TRBD1 is a possible D gene (6 bases). The CDR3 sequence is 12 residues long. The ends were cut back, 6 bases at V and 6 bases at J, with 8 bases in the middle. The CDR3 spells CASRPGAGELFF. The DNA of the CDR3 is TGTGCCAGCAGACCAGGGGCCGGGGAGCTGTTTTTT.

The chain combines TRBV6-4 with TRBJ1-2; D not certain. Germline CDR1 MRHNA, CDR2 SNTAGT. Between the trimmed V and J ends, which lost 5 bases and 4 bases, there was a span of 2 bases. The CDR3 sequence is 10 residues long. CDR3 sequence reads: CASSFYGYTF. The CDR3 region has the DNA TGTGCCAGCAGTTTCTATGGCTACACCTTC.

The chain employs TRBV4-2 and TRBJ1-1; 9 nucleotides align to TRBD1. There are 17 residues in the CDR3. Germline assignment: CDR1 LGHNA and CDR2 YNFKEQ. J lost 3 bases, V lost 3 bases, and 11 bases had no gene match. CDR3 sequence reads: CASSQPGQGYFDTEAFF. CDR3 sequence (DNA): TGTGCCAGCAGCCAGCCGGGACAGGGATATTTTGACACTGAAGCTTTCTTT.

The chain has TRBV7-2 and TRBJ1-5; D unclear. Germline CDR1 and CDR2: SGHTA and FQGNSA. The V gene lost 5 bases and the J gene lost 5 bases, with 13 bases spanning the gap. CDR3 length: 14 residues. The CDR3 nucleotides are TGTGCCAGCAGCCCACTGCTAGTTTATCAGCCCCAGCATTTT. It yields the protein CASSPLLVYQPQHF.

The chain recombines TRBV5-1 with TRBJ1-2; D is unresolved. Germline values: CDR1 SGHRS, CDR2 YFSETQ. The CDR3 loop spans 14 amino acids. V was clipped by 2 bases and J by 2 bases, with 10 bases between them. For the CDR3, the DNA is TGCGCCAGCAGCTTTGGCAGTGAGAACTATGGCTACACCTTC. Translation: CASSFGSENYGYTF.

By sample share, this clone is medium-sized. The rearrangement links TRBV6-1 to TRBJ1-1, with a possible D match to TRBD1 (6 bases). CDR1 is MNHNS, CDR2 SASEGT, per germline. The CDR3 contains 14 residues. V lost 2 bases to trimming and J lost 10 bases, with 17 bases between them. Here the CDR3 reads CASSERLGGGGAFF. The CDR3 DNA follows: TGTGCCAGCAGTGAAAGATTGGGGGGAGGGGGAGCTTTCTTT.

The chain joins TRBV7-9 to TRBJ1-5; D is unresolved. Looked up from germline, CDR1 is SEHNR and CDR2 is FQNEAQ (reference sequence). Trimming stripped 2 bases from V and 5 bases from J, with 10 bases between. This CDR3 region has 14 residues. The DNA of the CDR3 is TGTGCCAGCAGCTTAAGCCAGCGGGATCAGCCCCAGCATTTT. It encodes CASSLSQRDQPQHF. The complete variable domain, with remaining parts taken from reference TRBV7-9 and TRBJ1-5, reads DTGVSQNPRHKITKRGQNVTFRCDPISEHNRLYWYRQTLGQGPEFLTYFQNEAQLEKSRLLSDRFSAERPKGSFSTLEIQRTEQGDSAMYLCASSLSQRDQPQHFGDGTRLSIL.

The chain joins TRBV12-2 to TRBJ1-2; the table's TRBD1 call for D was not verified on the DNA. TRBV12-2 is recorded as a pseudogene. The CDR3 extends over 17 amino acids. The CDR3 reads CASRHLSGTGASYGYTF. The CDR3 DNA reads as TGTGCAAGTCGCCACCTTTCCGGGACAGGGGCGAGTTATGGCTACACCTTC.

The genes are TRBV3-1 (or the pseudogene TRBV3-2) and TRBJ1-2; D possibly corresponds to TRBD1 (6 bases). This CDR3 has 12 amino acids. With 2 bases removed from V and 8 bases from J, the gap between germline ends came to 9 bases. From germline, CDR1 is LGHDT and CDR2 YNNKEL (reference sequence). The CDR3 loop is CASSQQQGGYTF. CDR3 in DNA: TGTGCCAGCAGCCAACAACAGGGCGGCTACACCTTC.

This chain links TRBV27 with TRBJ1-1; perhaps TRBD1 as D (5 bases). Germline CDR1 reads MNHEY; CDR2 reads SMNVEV (reference sequence). With 6 bases removed from V and 0 bases from J, the gap between germline ends came to 14 bases. The CDR3 is 15 amino acids. In nucleotides, the CDR3 is TGTGCCAGCAGCATAACAGGATCGGTGAACACTGAAGCTTTCTTT. It yields the protein CASSITGSVNTEAFF.

The chain employs TRBV5-1 and TRBJ1-1; 8 bases are shared with TRBD1. In germline, CDR1 is SGHRS, CDR2 YFSETQ. The CDR3 loop spans 15 amino acids. V gave up 4 bases and J gave up 5 bases; unmatched junction bases: 10. The CDR3 DNA follows: TGCGCCAGCAGCGCAGAGACAGGGGTAGAAACTGAAGCTTTCTTT. It is translated as CASSAETGVETEAFF. The full variable domain, in which reference TRBV5-1 and TRBJ1-1 provide the parts outside the CDR3, is KAGVTQTPRYLIKTRGQQVTLSCSPISGHRSVSWYQQTPGQGLQFLFEYFSETQRNKGNFPGRFSGRQFSNSRSEMNVSTLELGDSALYLCASSAETGVETEAFFGQGTRLTVV.

The chain is built from TRBV7-3 and TRBJ1-2; 7 nucleotides align to TRBD1. The CDR3 has 13 amino acids. Trimming at V came to 5 bases and at J to 8 bases, leaving 8 bases not matched to a gene. Germline CDR1 SGHTA, CDR2 FQGTGA. CDR3 DNA: TGTGCCAGCAGCCCTGGGACAGTGCGGGGCTACACCTTC. Protein product: CASSPGTVRGYTF.

The rearrangement links TRBV6-5 to TRBJ1-5; D gene unclear. From germline, CDR1 is MNHEY and CDR2 SVGAGI. V was cut by 8 bases and J by 2 bases, with 10 bases left in between. The length of the CDR3 is 13 residues. The CDR3 DNA reads as TGTGCCAGCTCCCCTTTCGGCAATCAGCCCCAGCATTTT. Its protein is CASSPFGNQPQHF.

This chain links TRBV5-6 with TRBJ2-3, with 13 bases fitting TRBD2. Germline V CDR1 and CDR2: SGHDT, YYEEEE. The CDR3 contains 18 residues. With V trimmed by 4 bases and J by 0 bases, 8 bases remained unmatched. CDR3 coding DNA: TGTGCCAGCAGCCCTCCCGGGACTAGCGGGACTAGCACAGATACGCAGTATTTT. Its protein is CASSPPGTSGTSTDTQYF.

The chain couples TRBV6-6 to TRBJ1-6; 10 bases are shared with TRBD1. This CDR3 region has 17 residues. V dropped 5 bases and J dropped 9; count of bases not matched to a gene: 13. Germline V gene data show CDR1 as MNHNY and CDR2 as SVGAGI (reference sequence). CDR3 coding DNA: TGTGCCAGCAGTCAACAGACGACAGGGGGCATCGGTTCACCCCTCCACTTT. Amino acids: CASSQQTTGGIGSPLHF.

The chain uses TRBV19 and TRBJ2-1, with D possibly being TRBD2 (5 bases). Germline V lookup: CDR1 LNHDA, CDR2 SQIVND (reference sequence). This CDR3 has 16 residues. V dropped 4 bases and J dropped 4 bases, with 17 bases sitting between them. The CDR3 DNA reads TGTGCCAGTAGTAGCCCGCCCGGACGGACTTACAATGAGCAGTTCTTC. Protein product: CASSSPPGRTYNEQFF.

DNA of the CDR3: TGCGCCAGCAGTTTCGACAGGGGGCAGACAGATACGCAGTATTTT. Translation: CASSFDRGQTDTQYF. The V and J genes are TRBV5-1 and TRBJ2-3, with 10 bases that match TRBD1. Germline V gene lookup returns CDR1 SGHRS and CDR2 YFSETQ. The CDR3 length is 15 residues. Germline trimming cut 5 bases from V and 3 bases from J; bases unmatched to any gene: 6. Full variable domain (missing parts from reference TRBV5-1 and TRBJ2-3): KAGVTQTPRYLIKTRGQQVTLSCSPISGHRSVSWYQQTPGQGLQFLFEYFSETQRNKGNFPGRFSGRQFSNSRSEMNVSTLELGDSALYLCASSFDRGQTDTQYFGPGTRLTVL.

This chain connects TRBV30 to TRBJ1-6, with D possibly matching TRBD1 (5 bases). Germline CDR1 reads GTSNPN; CDR2 reads SVGIG (reference sequence). V was trimmed by 0 bases and J by 8 bases, leaving 17 bases between them. This CDR3 comprises 16 residues. The CDR3 reads CAWSVARGRRDSPLHF. CDR3 bases: TGTGCCTGGAGTGTCGCCCGGGGGAGACGGGATTCACCCCTCCACTTT.

The V and J genes are TRBV19 and TRBJ1-6; D is possibly TRBD1 (5 bases). Trimming took off 3 bases at V and 8 bases at J, with 17 bases between the two ends. Germline V CDR1 and CDR2: LNHDA, SQIVND (reference sequence). The CDR3 runs 16 residues. The CDR3 DNA sequence: TGTGCCAGTAGTATTGAGGGGATTGGGAAGGATTCACCCCTCCACTTT. Translated, it gives CASSIEGIGKDSPLHF.